The 15 T cell receptor beta chains in this list originate from one sample, sequenced in a study of cytomegalovirus exposure and HLA in healthy donors. The PCR ran on 60 Vbeta and 13 Jbeta primers. Assay used: immunoSEQ multiplex PCR; TCRdb lists only in-frame clones, some missing. The sample data list 100,000 to 150,000 clones. Sequenced: PBMCs. The receptors come from a man in his forties or fifties in good health and CMV-seronegative.

The chain recombines TRBV5-4 with TRBJ1-2, with TRBD1 matching 10 bases. The CDR3 loop spans 17 amino acids. The ends lost 5 bases at V and 0 bases at J; junction bases unmatched: 10. Germline CDR1 and CDR2: SGHNT and YYREEE (reference sequence). DNA for the CDR3: TGTGCCAGCAGTCACCCCGGACAGGGGGAAGCTAACTATGGCTACACCTTC. This gives the protein CASSHPGQGEANYGYTF. Based on the CDR3 plus reference TRBV5-4 and TRBJ1-2, the full variable domain is ETGVTQSPTHLIKTRGQQVTLRCSSQSGHNTVSWYQQALGQGPQFIFQYYREEENGRGNFPPRFSGLQFPNYSSELNVNALELDDSALYLCASSHPGQGEANYGYTFGSGTRLTVV.

The CDR3 sequence: CASSSLSGISYEQYF. CDR3 sequence (DNA): TGCGCCAGCAGCTCCCTTAGCGGGATCTCCTACGAGCAGTACTTC. The chain joins TRBV5-1 to TRBJ2-7; 8 bases align to TRBD2. Germline CDR1 reads SGHRS; CDR2 reads YFSETQ. The J segment lost 0 bases and the V segment lost 3 bases, leaving 5 bases of the junction unmatched. This CDR3 spans 15 amino acids.

This chain joins TRBV5-5 and TRBJ2-5; D not resolved. Germline V gene sequence: CDR1 SGHKS, CDR2 YYEKEE (reference sequence). This CDR3 is 13 amino acids long. V was pared by 2 bases and J by 3 bases, with 8 bases between. This chain's CDR3 is CASSFDIKETQYF. Here the CDR3 DNA reads TGTGCCAGCAGCTTCGACATAAAAGAGACCCAGTACTTC.

The rearrangement joins TRBV6-5 to TRBJ2-5; 9 nucleotides match TRBD2. Judging by the DNA end, TRBJ2-7 fits better; the J call may be wrong. Germline CDR1 MNHEY, CDR2 SVGAGI. The CDR3 covers 14 residues. CDR3 protein: CASRRLAGSHEQYF. The CDR3 bases are TGTGCCAGCAGACGTCTAGCGGGAAGCCACGAGCAGTACTTC.

V gene TRBV6-1 combines with J gene TRBJ1-2; 8 positions agree with TRBD1. Germline trimming cut 7 bases from V and 4 bases from J; bases unmatched to any gene: 8. CDR3 length equals 14 residues. Germline V gene sequence: CDR1 MNHNS, CDR2 SASEGT. CDR3 nucleotides: TGTGCCAGCACCCGACAGGGGCTCGGCTATGGCTACACCTTC. This translates into CASTRQGLGYGYTF.

V gene TRBV25-1 combines with J gene TRBJ1-1; perhaps TRBD1 as D (5 bases). CDR3 length equals 15 residues. Germline V lookup: CDR1 MGHDK, CDR2 SYGVNS. Trimming removed 6 bases at V and 1 base at J, with 15 bases between. CDR3 in DNA: TGTGCCAGCAGGGGGGAGGGGTTAGGGAACACTGAAGCTTTCTTT. Translation gives CASRGEGLGNTEAFF.

This sequence joins TRBV9 and TRBJ1-3, with D hard to call. The CDR3 has 14 residues. The V end was cut by 0 bases, the J end by 3 bases, with 7 bases between. Per the germline V gene, CDR1 is SGDLS and CDR2 is YYNGEE. CDR3 residues: CASSVVGDGNTIYF. The DNA for the CDR3 is TGTGCCAGCAGCGTAGTGGGAGATGGAAACACCATATATTTT.

Concerning this clone: Germline and junction disagree at one end, which may indicate a read error. This chain links TRBV4-2 with TRBJ2-3, with 8 bases that match TRBD2. This CDR3 has 18 amino acids. The germline gives CDR1 LGHNA, CDR2 YNFKEQ. This CDR3 reads CASSQDELAGATSDTQYF. CDR3 DNA sequence: TGTGCCAGCAGCCAAGATGAGCTAGCGGGCGCAACCTCAGATACGCAATATTTT.

The chain couples TRBV27 to TRBJ2-7; 7 bases map to TRBD1. This CDR3 has 14 amino acids. Per germline, CDR1 MNHEY and CDR2 SMNVEV (reference sequence). V shed 6 bases, J shed 3 bases, and the junction held 8 bases outside the gene matches. The CDR3 is CASSEDRAYYEQYF. The CDR3 DNA reads TGTGCCAGCAGCGAAGACAGGGCCTACTACGAGCAGTACTTC.

The chain links TRBV30 to TRBJ2-5, with D possibly being TRBD1 (5 bases). Germline CDR1 reads GTSNPN; CDR2 reads SVGIG (reference sequence). The V and J ends lost 2 bases and 3 bases respectively, with 7 bases between them. The CDR3 extends over 12 amino acids. The CDR3 nucleotides read TGTGCCTGGAGTACAGGAGAAGAGACCCAGTACTTC. This gives the protein CAWSTGEETQYF.

J is TRBJ2-1 and V is TRBV7-8; 7 nucleotides align to TRBD2. The CDR3 consists of 17 residues. Per germline, CDR1 SGHVS and CDR2 FQNEAQ. The V segment lost 5 bases and the J segment 0 bases; nucleotides outside the gene matches: 10. CDR3 coding DNA: TGTGCCAGCAGCACCCCCCTAGCGGCTCACTCCTACAATGAGCAGTTCTTC. Translated: CASSTPLAAHSYNEQFF.

A note on this clone: At one of its ends the junction is not consistent with the germline gene, which may arise from a read error. The CDR3 region is CASSFGALFF. CDR3 nucleotide sequence: TGTGCCAGCAGCTTTGGGGCGCTGTTTTTT. The chain has TRBV7-8 and TRBJ2-2; TRBD1 might be the D (5 bases). The germline V gene encodes CDR1 SGHVS and CDR2 FQNEAQ. The CDR3 is 10 residues long.

The rearrangement links TRBV28 to TRBJ2-3; 9 bases line up with TRBD2. Germline V gives CDR1 MDHEN, CDR2 SYDVKM. V lost 6 bases, J lost 5 bases, and 6 bases stayed unmatched. This CDR3 has 14 residues. The CDR3 protein is CASRVAGVGDTQYF. The DNA for the CDR3 is TGTGCCAGCAGGGTAGCGGGAGTGGGAGATACGCAGTATTTT.

The chain has TRBV7-9 and TRBJ1-2; D is unclear. The CDR3 sequence is 13 residues long. V lost 5 bases and J lost 2, with 9 bases in between. CDR1 and CDR2 from the germline V gene are SEHNR and FQNEAQ (reference sequence). CDR3 sequence: CASSLTVNYGYTF. The CDR3 DNA follows: TGTGCCAGCAGCCTCACAGTGAACTATGGCTACACCTTC.

This chain connects TRBV14 to TRBJ1-1; TRBD1 aligns across 7 bases. Germline V gene data show CDR1 as SGHDN and CDR2 as FVKESK. This CDR3 region has 15 residues. J gave up 0 bases and V 7 bases, and 8 bases lay outside the gene matches. The CDR3 DNA reads as TGTGCCAGCAAGGTGACAGGGTCGCTGAACACTGAAGCTTTCTTT. This gives the protein CASKVTGSLNTEAFF.